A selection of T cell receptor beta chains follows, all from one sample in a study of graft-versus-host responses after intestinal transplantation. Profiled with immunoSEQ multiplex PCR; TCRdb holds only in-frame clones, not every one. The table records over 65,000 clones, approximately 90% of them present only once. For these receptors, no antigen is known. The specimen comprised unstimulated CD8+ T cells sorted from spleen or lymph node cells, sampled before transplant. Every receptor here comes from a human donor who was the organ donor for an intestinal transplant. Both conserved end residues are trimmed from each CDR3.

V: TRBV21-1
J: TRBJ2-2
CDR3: ASSRREEGEDTGELF

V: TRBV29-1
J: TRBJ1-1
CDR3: SVEDFGSGDTEAF

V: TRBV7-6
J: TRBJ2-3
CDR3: ASSLGLDTQY

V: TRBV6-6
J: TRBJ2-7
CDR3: ASSYSRDRGGYEQY

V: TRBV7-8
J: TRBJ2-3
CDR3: ASSLLSGQGTSTDTQY

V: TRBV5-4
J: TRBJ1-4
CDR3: ASSLPETNEKLF

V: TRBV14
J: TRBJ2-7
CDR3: ASSQDRQGAHEQY

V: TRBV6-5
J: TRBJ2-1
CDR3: ASRLGTTSYNEQF

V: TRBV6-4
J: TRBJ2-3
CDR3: ASSDSQGADTQY

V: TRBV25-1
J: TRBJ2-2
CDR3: ASRPGTGELF

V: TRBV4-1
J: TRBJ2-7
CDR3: ASSQDEDYSYEQY

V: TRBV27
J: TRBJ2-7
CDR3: ASALGAGDNYEQY

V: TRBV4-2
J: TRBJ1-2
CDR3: ASSQSIAGFVVDGYT

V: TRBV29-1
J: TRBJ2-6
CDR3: SVISSLIQSRANVLT

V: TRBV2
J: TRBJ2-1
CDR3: ASNPLVSSSSEQF

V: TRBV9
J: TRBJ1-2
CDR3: ASSPSQGEGYT

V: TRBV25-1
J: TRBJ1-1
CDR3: ASGWGENTEAF

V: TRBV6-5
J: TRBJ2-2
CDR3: ASSFGGHTGELF

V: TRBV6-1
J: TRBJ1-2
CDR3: ASSETTGWNNGYT

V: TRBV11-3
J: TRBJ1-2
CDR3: ASSSVGRSYGYT

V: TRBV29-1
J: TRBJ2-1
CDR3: SVGTIQF

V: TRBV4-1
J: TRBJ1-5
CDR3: ASSQDSQIQVYSNQPQH

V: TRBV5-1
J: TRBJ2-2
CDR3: ASSLVENTGELF

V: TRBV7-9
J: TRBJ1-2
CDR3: ASNGEGINYGYT